Reported below is one T cell receptor (beta chain). The sample originates from a study of preoperative IRX-2 immunotherapy in early breast cancer. The V and J ends lost 3 bases and 2 bases respectively, with 7 bases between them. CDR3 length equals 13 residues. Germline CDR1 reads KGHSH; CDR2 reads LQKENI. The assay was immunoSEQ multiplex PCR, and TCRdb's table has in-frame clones only and misses some. The table lists under 30,000 clones, around nine tenths of them singletons. The treatment is: preoperative locoregional IRX-2 cytokine immunotherapy. Preoperative locoregional IRX-2 cytokine immunotherapy was tested in the phase Ib source study.

The clonotype originates from a human donor with breast cancer. The V gene is TRBV18, the J gene TRBJ1-1; the D gene is possibly TRBD1 (5 bases). The sample here was tumor tissue, taken after IRX-2 immunotherapy. The CDR3 loop is CASSPGQNTEAFF. The DNA of the CDR3 is TGTGCCAGCTCACCCGGACAAAACACTGAAGCTTTCTTT. Supplemented by reference TRBV18 and TRBJ1-1, the full variable domain reads NAGVMQNPRHLVRRRGQEARLRCSPMKGHSHVYWYRQLPEEGLKFMVYLQKENIIDESGMPKERFSAEFPKEGPSILRIQQVVRGDSAAYFCASSPGQNTEAFFGQGTRLTVV.